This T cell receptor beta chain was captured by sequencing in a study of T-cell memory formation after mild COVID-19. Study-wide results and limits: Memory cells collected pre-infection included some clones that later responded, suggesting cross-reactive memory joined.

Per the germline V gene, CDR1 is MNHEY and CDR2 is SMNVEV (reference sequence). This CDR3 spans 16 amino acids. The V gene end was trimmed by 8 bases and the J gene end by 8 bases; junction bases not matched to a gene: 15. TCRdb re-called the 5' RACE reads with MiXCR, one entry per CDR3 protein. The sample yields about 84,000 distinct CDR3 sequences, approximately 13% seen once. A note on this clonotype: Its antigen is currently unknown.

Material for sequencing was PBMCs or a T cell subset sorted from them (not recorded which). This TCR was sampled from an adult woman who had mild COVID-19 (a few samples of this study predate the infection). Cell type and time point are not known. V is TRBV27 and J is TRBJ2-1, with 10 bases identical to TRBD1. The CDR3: CASRAAGTGEVDEQFF. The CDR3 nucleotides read TGTGCCAGCCGTGCTGCCGGGACAGGGGAGGTCGATGAGCAGTTCTTC.